The source of this T cell receptor beta chain is a study of PD-L1 blockade in urothelial cancer. Measured with immunoSEQ multiplex PCR; TCRdb has only the in-frame clones, and not every one. Of about 43,000 clones detected, roughly 85% appear once; the ten largest clones hold approximately 15%. Regarding time point: peripheral blood 6 weeks after treatment start. The CDR3 sequence is 15 residues long. Between the trimmed V and J ends, which lost 4 bases and 5 bases, there was a span of 18 bases. Germline V gene lookup returns CDR1 MNHEY and CDR2 SVGAGI. This clone was recorded a few times. Sequences were derived from PBMCs, sampled around atezolizumab (anti-PD-L1) treatment. J is TRBJ2-7 and V is TRBV6-5, with TRBD1 as a possible D gene (6 bases). The receptor's source is a man in his fifties or sixties with urothelial cancer. The chain's CDR3 is CASSSPYRVQHEQYF. DNA of the CDR3: TGTGCCAGCAGTTCGCCCTACAGGGTTCAACACGAGCAGTACTTC.